A single sample is the source of the 25 T cell receptor beta chains below, sequenced in a study of T-cell memory formation after mild COVID-19. TCRdb analysed the 5' RACE reads with MiXCR anew, one entry per CDR3 protein. The sample lists approximately 350,000 distinct CDR3 sequences, around 13% occurring once. Sequenced input: PBMCs or a T cell subset sorted from them (not recorded which). The receptors originated from a man between 18 and 35 years old who had mild COVID-19 (a few samples of this study predate the infection). Cell type and time point are not known.

This chain links TRBV20-1 with TRBJ2-7; 8 positions match TRBD2. After removal of 0 bases from V and 2 bases from J, the junction contained 3 bases not matched to a gene. Germline CDR1 DFQATT, CDR2 SNEGSKA (reference sequence). CDR3 size: 14 residues. The CDR3 region has the DNA TGCAGTGCTAGAGAAGCGGGGGTGACCTACGAGCAGTACGTC. Encoded protein: CSAREAGVTYEQYV.

V is TRBV27 and J is TRBJ1-6, with D unclear. V lost 2 bases and J 14 bases, leaving 13 bases between the germline ends. This CDR3 is 13 amino acids long. CDR1 is MNHEY and CDR2 is SMNVEV in the germline V gene (reference sequence). The CDR3 region is CASSLGSLQALHF. The CDR3 bases are TGTGCCAGCAGTTTAGGGTCTCTTCAAGCCCTCCACTTT.

The CDR3 DNA is TGTGCCAGCAGCTTCGGCGTGCAGAATGAGCAGTTCTTC. Translated: CASSFGVQNEQFF. This chain connects TRBV7-9 to TRBJ2-1; D call uncertain. The germline gives CDR1 SEHNR, CDR2 FQNEAQ (reference sequence). Trimming cost V 3 bases and J 7 bases, with 10 bases left between them. This CDR3 has 13 residues.

This clonotype was counted many times. The chain has TRBV7-6 and TRBJ2-1; no clear D. Trimming shortened V by 7 bases and J by 2 bases, and 18 bases separated the two germline ends. The CDR3 consists of 16 residues. The V gene's germline CDR1 is SGHVS and CDR2 FNYEAQ. CDR3 DNA sequence: TGTGCCAGCACCCCGGTGGGGTCACGCGCCTACAATGAGCAGTTCTTC. It yields the protein CASTPVGSRAYNEQFF.

The V and J genes are TRBV4-3 and TRBJ2-7, with D uncertain. The CDR3 contains 15 residues. Per germline, CDR1 LGHNA and CDR2 YSLEER. V was shortened by 0 bases and J by 0 bases, with 9 bases between the two germline ends. The DNA for the CDR3 is TGCGCCAGCAGCCAAGAGGACCTCAGCTCCTACGAGCAGTACTTC. It is translated as CASSQEDLSSYEQYF.

The gene calls are TRBV5-1 and TRBJ2-7; D unclear. This CDR3 has 13 residues. Germline V CDR1 and CDR2: SGHRS, YFSETQ. V shed 7 bases and J shed 1 base, with 12 bases lying between them. CDR3 DNA: TGCGCCAGCGTGCCCCACAGATCCTACGAGCAGTACGTC. This codes for CASVPHRSYEQYV.

The chain combines TRBV7-6 with TRBJ1-1; maybe TRBD1 (6 bases). In germline, CDR1 is SGHVS, CDR2 FNYEAQ. This CDR3 region has 13 residues. Trimming stripped 5 bases from V and 5 bases from J, with 12 bases between. This CDR3 is CASSSTGYTEAFF. CDR3 DNA: TGTGCCAGCAGCAGTACAGGGTATACTGAAGCTTTCTTT. Full variable domain (outside the CDR3, taken from reference TRBV7-6 and TRBJ1-1): GAGVSQSPRYKVTKRGQDVALRCDPISGHVSLYWYRQALGQGPEFLTYFNYEAQQDKSGLPNDRFSAERPEGSISTLTIQRTEQRDSAMYRCASSSTGYTEAFFGQGTRLTVV.

In its sample, this clonotype was seen a few times. The chain recombines TRBV7-9 with TRBJ2-7; TRBD2 is a possible D gene (6 bases). The CDR3 length is 14 residues. Germline V gene lookup returns CDR1 SEHNR and CDR2 FQNEAQ (reference sequence). The V and J ends lost 4 bases and 3 bases respectively, with 13 bases between them. CDR3 sequence: CASSWRDGGYEQYF. The CDR3 bases are TGTGCCAGCAGCTGGCGGGACGGAGGCTACGAGCAGTACTTC.

This clonotype was counted many times. This chain connects TRBV24-1 to TRBJ2-3, with D possibly called TRBD1 or TRBD2 (5 bases each). This CDR3 region has 14 residues. Looked up from germline, CDR1 is KGHDR and CDR2 is SFDVKD. The germline V and J ends were trimmed by 5 bases and 2 bases, with 10 bases remaining between them. The CDR3 is CATSGGEHTDTQYF. CDR3 coding DNA: TGTGCCACCAGTGGAGGGGAGCACACAGATACGCAGTATTTT.

This clonotype showed up many times. This chain uses TRBV29-1 with TRBJ2-3; D is possibly TRBD2 (5 bases). The CDR3 runs 15 residues. Looked up from germline, CDR1 is SQVTM and CDR2 is ANQGSEA. Deletions cut 7 bases from V and 6 bases from J, with 23 bases between. This CDR3 reads CSATLGSANLDTQYF. CDR3 nucleotide sequence: TGCAGCGCCACCCTTGGGAGTGCCAATTTGGATACGCAGTATTTT.

The J gene is TRBJ1-2, the V gene TRBV10-3, with 8 bases that match TRBD1. Germline loops: CDR1 ENHRY, CDR2 SYGVKD. The V and J ends lost 2 bases and 12 bases, in that order; junction bases with no gene match: 5. The CDR3 totals 12 residues. CDR3 nucleotides: TGTGCCATCAGTGAGGGACAGGGAAGGAACACCTTC. Residues: CAISEGQGRNTF.

The chain combines TRBV4-1 with TRBJ2-2; TRBD2 agrees at 15 bases. In germline, CDR1 is MGHRA, CDR2 YSYEKL. J was trimmed by 4 bases and V by 2 bases; bases with no gene match: 5. The CDR3 runs 18 residues. The CDR3 coding sequence is TGCGCCAGCAGCCAAAGGGGACTAGCGGGGGGTGGCACCGGGGAGCTGTTTTTT. It codes for CASSQRGLAGGGTGELFF.

This clonotype was seen a few times. The rearrangement uses TRBV20-1 and TRBJ1-5; TRBD1 matches at 10 bases. V dropped 3 bases and J dropped 3; count of bases not matched to a gene: 8. Looked up from germline, CDR1 is DFQATT and CDR2 is SNEGSKA (reference sequence). The CDR3 consists of 16 residues. The chain's CDR3 is CSASGRGTGVNQPQHF. CDR3 coding DNA: TGCAGTGCTAGCGGAAGAGGGACAGGGGTCAATCAGCCCCAGCATTTT.

V usage is TRBV28 and J usage is TRBJ1-2, with D uncertain. Deletions cut 0 bases from V and 6 bases from J, with 8 bases between. The CDR3 is 13 amino acids. Germline V gene data show CDR1 as MDHEN and CDR2 as SYDVKM. DNA for the CDR3: TGTGCCAGCAGTTTATGGTCCGGGGATGGCTACACCTTC. It is translated as CASSLWSGDGYTF.

This rearrangement joins TRBV18 to TRBJ1-2, with D unclear. The germline CDR1 and CDR2 sequences are KGHSH and LQKENI. Trimming shortened V by 3 bases and J by 0 bases, and 11 bases separated the two germline ends. The CDR3 totals 15 residues. The CDR3 DNA follows: TGTGCCAGCTCACCCCGGACGGAGACTAACTATGGCTACACCTTC. This translates into CASSPRTETNYGYTF.

This clonotype was counted between two and nine times. This chain joins TRBV9 and TRBJ2-5; D is unresolved. Germline V gene lookup returns CDR1 SGDLS and CDR2 YYNGEE. This CDR3 is built from 11 residues. V was clipped by 0 bases and J by 4 bases, with 1 base between them. The DNA of the CDR3 is TGTGCCAGCAGCGTAGCAGAGACCCAGTACTTC. This codes for CASSVAETQYF. The whole variable domain, filled in from reference TRBV9 and TRBJ2-5, reads DSGVTQTPKHLITATGQRVTLRCSPRSGDLSVYWYQQSLDQGLQFLIQYYNGEERAKGNILERFSAQQFPDLHSELNLSSLELGDSALYFCASSVAETQYFGPGTRLLVL.

This clonotype was observed a few times. The V and J genes are TRBV5-1 and TRBJ1-2; D may be TRBD1 (6 bases). The V end lost 4 bases, the J end lost 4 bases, and 14 bases lay between the germline ends. The V gene's germline CDR1 is SGHRS and CDR2 YFSETQ. This CDR3 has 14 amino acids. The CDR3 DNA reads TGCGCCAGCAGCCCGCGGACAGCGTCCTATGGCTACACCTTC. Translating gives CASSPRTASYGYTF.

In this sample, this clonotype turned up a few times. The rearrangement joins TRBV5-1 to TRBJ1-1; D is possibly TRBD1 (5 bases). V was pared by 1 base and J by 6 bases, with 10 bases between. This CDR3 comprises 13 residues. Germline V gives CDR1 SGHRS, CDR2 YFSETQ. The CDR3 sequence: CASSLYQGAEAFF. Written as DNA, the CDR3 is TGCGCCAGCAGCTTGTATCAGGGAGCTGAAGCTTTCTTT.

The CDR3, as DNA: TGTGCCAGCAGCCCATTCAAGGGGTTAGAGGACACTGAAGCTTTCTTT. It yields the protein CASSPFKGLEDTEAFF. The J gene is TRBJ1-1, the V gene TRBV4-2, with a possible D match to TRBD1 (5 bases). CDR3 length equals 16 residues. Germline values: CDR1 LGHNA, CDR2 YNFKEQ. Trimming pared 4 bases from V and 3 bases from J, leaving 18 bases between.

This clonotype was seen more than once but under ten times. V and J are TRBV6-1 and TRBJ1-1; 9 nucleotides agree with TRBD1. CDR3 length: 14 residues. Germline trimming cut 10 bases from V and 2 bases from J; bases unmatched to any gene: 8. CDR1 is MNHNS, CDR2 SASEGT, per germline. CDR3 in DNA: TGTGCCACCCGCGGGACAGGGTTTAACACTGAAGCTTTCTTT. This translates into CATRGTGFNTEAFF.

This clonotype was seen once. The rearrangement links TRBV6-5 to TRBJ1-2; D is undetermined. Germline CDR1 and CDR2: MNHEY and SVGAGI. The germline V and J ends were trimmed by 7 bases and 4 bases, with 19 bases remaining between them. The CDR3 is 15 residues long. The CDR3 sequence is CASIPFASGLYGYTF. The CDR3, as DNA: TGTGCCAGCATTCCCTTCGCCTCGGGCCTCTATGGCTACACCTTC.

The V call is TRBV7-9, the J call TRBJ1-3; no clear D. The CDR3 extends over 12 amino acids. The V gene's germline CDR1 is SEHNR and CDR2 FQNEAQ (reference sequence). Trimming removed 10 bases from V and 0 bases from J, with 7 bases in between. The CDR3 region is CATVSSGNTIYF. CDR3 nucleotide sequence: TGTGCCACCGTAAGCTCTGGAAACACCATATATTTT.

The chain couples TRBV7-3 to TRBJ2-1; maybe TRBD2 (6 bases). Per the germline V gene, CDR1 is SGHTA and CDR2 is FQGTGA. V was shortened by 4 bases and J by 6 bases, with 10 bases between the two germline ends. The CDR3 loop spans 13 amino acids. The CDR3 DNA reads TGTGCCAGCAGCTCCGCCGGGGGCAATGAGCAGTTCTTC. It is translated as CASSSAGGNEQFF.

The rearrangement uses TRBV6-5 and TRBJ1-2; D is unclear. The V end lost 0 bases, the J end lost 5 bases, and 10 bases lay between the germline ends. The CDR3 runs to 14 residues. Germline V CDR1 and CDR2: MNHEY, SVGAGI. The chain's CDR3 is CASSYSRVLYGYTF. Written as DNA, the CDR3 is TGTGCCAGCAGTTACTCTAGGGTTCTATATGGCTACACCTTC.

This clonotype was seen a handful of times. The chain has TRBV19 and TRBJ2-1; 8 nucleotides agree with TRBD2. The CDR3 length is 15 residues. Germline V gene lookup returns CDR1 LNHDA and CDR2 SQIVND (reference sequence). After removal of 4 bases from V and 7 bases from J, the junction contained 9 bases not matched to a gene. In DNA, the CDR3 is TGTGCCAGTAGTACGGGGGGGGCCACCAGGAATGAGCAGTTCTTC. It codes for CASSTGGATRNEQFF.